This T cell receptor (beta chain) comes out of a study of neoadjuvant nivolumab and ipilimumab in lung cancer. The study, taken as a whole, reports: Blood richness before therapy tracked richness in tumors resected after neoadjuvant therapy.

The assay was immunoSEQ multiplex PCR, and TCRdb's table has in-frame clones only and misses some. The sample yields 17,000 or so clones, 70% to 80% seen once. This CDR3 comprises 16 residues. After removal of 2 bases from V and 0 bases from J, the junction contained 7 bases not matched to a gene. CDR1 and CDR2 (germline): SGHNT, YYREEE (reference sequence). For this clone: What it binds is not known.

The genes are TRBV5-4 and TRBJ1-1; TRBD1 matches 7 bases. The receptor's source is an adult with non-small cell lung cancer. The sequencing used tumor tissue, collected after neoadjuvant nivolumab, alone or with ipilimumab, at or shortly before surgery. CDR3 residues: CASSLSPGGMNTEAFF. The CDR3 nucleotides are TGTGCCAGCAGCTTAAGCCCAGGGGGAATGAACACTGAAGCTTTCTTT.